The sequence of this T cell receptor beta chain was determined in a study of spatial heterogeneity in lung cancer. Study summary: Detected sequences consistently included more beta-chain ones than alpha-chain ones.

A single record per CDR3 protein comes from TCRdb applying MiXCR to the 5' RACE reads. The repertoire holds 72,000 or so distinct CDR3 sequences, with over 7% as singletons. The sample's time point: blood at routine non-recurrence follow-up after resection. V lost 0 bases to trimming and J lost 5 bases; unmatched junction nucleotides: 6. The CDR3 consists of 15 residues. Germline CDR1 and CDR2: DFQATT and SNEGSKA (reference sequence). The chain couples TRBV20-1 to TRBJ2-1; 8 bases map to TRBD1. The source material was PBMCs, sampled at follow-up. The clonotype comes from a female donor with early-stage non-small cell lung cancer. The DNA for the CDR3 is TGCAGTGCTAGAGATCTGAGACAGGGGCACAATGAGCAGTTCTTC. Residues: CSARDLRQGHNEQFF.